The clone carrying this T cell receptor beta chain was counted only a few times. These data are taken from a study of blood T cells in healthy people across ages. V lost 4 bases, J lost 4 bases, and 7 bases stayed unmatched. Germline loops: CDR1 KGHDR, CDR2 SFDVKD. This CDR3 spans 16 amino acids. The use of a sample-barcoded 5' primer and a J-beta primer mix characterized a second PCR of roughly 6 to 11 cycles. Every sample produced at least 3 million CDR3-containing paired-end reads. TCRdb called the 5' RACE reads again in MiXCR, with one record for every CDR3 protein. This table holds approximately 800,000 distinct CDR3 sequences, more than 50% found once.

The sequence was collected from a man aged 40-49 years in good health. The V gene is TRBV24-1, the J gene TRBJ2-3; TRBD1 matches 10 bases. The sequenced sample consisted of blood. CDR3 sequence: CATSDWTGGRADTQYF. The CDR3 DNA is TGTGCCACCAGTGACTGGACAGGGGGAAGAGCAGATACGCAGTATTTT.